This T cell receptor (beta chain) was captured in a study of blood T cells in healthy people across ages. Study summary: About one barcoded beta molecule was captured per two T cells (by template switching). Study conclusions and caveats: The authors considered diversity estimates from one million T cells to be underestimates.

Comment on this clonotype: Its antigen remains unknown. A much more abundant neighbour one base away suggests this may be a read error.

Together with a sample-barcoded 5' primer, a J-beta primer mix was included in a second PCR lasting roughly 6 to 12 cycles. A 12-random-nucleotide template-switch adaptor tagged each cDNA molecule. TCRdb processed the 5' RACE reads anew with MiXCR; each CDR3 protein has one entry. The data contain some 640,000 distinct CDR3 sequences, 49% of them singletons. Isolation per sample recovered at least 7 million PBMCs. This CDR3 is 16 amino acids long. V shed 5 bases, J shed 1 base, and the junction held 11 bases outside the gene matches. Germline CDR1 reads SGHRS; CDR2 reads YFSETQ. This clonotype originated in a woman in her sixties or seventies in good health. The chain carries TRBV5-1 and TRBJ1-1; 7 bases are a match to TRBD1. Sequenced material: blood. This CDR3 reads CASRREGALTNTEAFF. CDR3 bases: TGCGCCAGCAGGCGGGAGGGGGCCCTCACGAACACTGAAGCTTTCTTT. Drawing the rest from reference TRBV5-1 and TRBJ1-1, the complete variable domain is KAGVTQTPRYLIKTRGQQVTLSCSPISGHRSVSWYQQTPGQGLQFLFEYFSETQRNKGNFPGRFSGRQFSNSRSEMNVSTLELGDSALYLCASRREGALTNTEAFFGQGTRLTVV.